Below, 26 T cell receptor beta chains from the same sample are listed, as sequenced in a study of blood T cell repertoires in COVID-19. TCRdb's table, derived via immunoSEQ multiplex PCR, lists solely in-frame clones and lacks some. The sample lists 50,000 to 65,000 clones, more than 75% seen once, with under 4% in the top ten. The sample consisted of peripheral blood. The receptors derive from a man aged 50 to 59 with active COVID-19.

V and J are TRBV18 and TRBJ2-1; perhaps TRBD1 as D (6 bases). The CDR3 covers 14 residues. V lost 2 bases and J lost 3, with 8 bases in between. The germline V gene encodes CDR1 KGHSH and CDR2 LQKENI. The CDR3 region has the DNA TGTGCCAGCTCACCAACAGGGCTCTACAATGAGCAGTTCTTC. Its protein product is CASSPTGLYNEQFF.

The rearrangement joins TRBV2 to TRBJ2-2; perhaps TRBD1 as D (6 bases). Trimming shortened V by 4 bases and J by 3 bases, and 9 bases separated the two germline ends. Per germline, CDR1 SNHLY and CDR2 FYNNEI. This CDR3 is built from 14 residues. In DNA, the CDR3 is TGTGCCAGCAGTGTACAGGGCCACACCGGGGAGCTGTTTTTT. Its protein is CASSVQGHTGELFF.

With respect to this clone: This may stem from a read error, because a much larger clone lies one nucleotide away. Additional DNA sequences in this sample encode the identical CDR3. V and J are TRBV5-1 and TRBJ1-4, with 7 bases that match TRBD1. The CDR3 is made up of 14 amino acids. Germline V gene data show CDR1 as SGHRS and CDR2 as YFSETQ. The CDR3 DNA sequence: TGCGCCAGTAGCTTGACAGGGTCGGATGAAAAACTGTTTTTT. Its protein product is CASSLTGSDEKLFF.

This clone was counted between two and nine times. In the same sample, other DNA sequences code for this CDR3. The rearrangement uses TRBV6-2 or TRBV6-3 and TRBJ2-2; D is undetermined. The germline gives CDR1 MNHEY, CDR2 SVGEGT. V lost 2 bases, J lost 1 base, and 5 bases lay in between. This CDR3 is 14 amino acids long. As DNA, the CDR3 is TGTGCCAGCAGTTACGGGCGGAACACCGGGGAGCTGTTTTTT. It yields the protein CASSYGRNTGELFF.

Here the CDR3 DNA reads TGTGCCAGCAGTCCCTACGGAGTCGGGAGTGTTTACGAGCAGTACTTC. This translates into CASSPYGVGSVYEQYF. The J gene is TRBJ2-7, the V gene TRBV6-2 or TRBV6-3, with a possible D match to TRBD2 (6 bases). Per germline, CDR1 MNHEY and CDR2 SVGEGT. Trimming removed 5 bases from V and 4 bases from J, with 21 bases in between. The CDR3 runs to 16 residues.

CDR3 coding DNA: TGTGCCAGCAGGGGAACCCGGGACAGGGGTAATCAGCCCCAGCATTTT. Translation gives CASRGTRDRGNQPQHF. V usage is TRBV28 and J usage is TRBJ1-5; 10 nucleotides match TRBD1. The CDR3 contains 16 residues. Germline CDR1 is MDHEN and CDR2 is SYDVKM. Trimming at V came to 6 bases and at J to 4 bases, leaving 9 bases not matched to a gene.

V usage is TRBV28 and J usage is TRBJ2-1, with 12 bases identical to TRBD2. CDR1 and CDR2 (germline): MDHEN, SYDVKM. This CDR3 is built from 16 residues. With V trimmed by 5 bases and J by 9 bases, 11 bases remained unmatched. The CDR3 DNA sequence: TGTGCCAGCAGTCCGCGGACTAGCGGGACCAGTAGTGAGCAGTTCTTC. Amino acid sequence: CASSPRTSGTSSEQFF.

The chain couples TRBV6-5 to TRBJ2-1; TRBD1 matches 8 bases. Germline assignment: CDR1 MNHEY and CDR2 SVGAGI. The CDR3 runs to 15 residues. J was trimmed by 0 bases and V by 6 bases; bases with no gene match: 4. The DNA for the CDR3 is TGTGCCAGCAGGGGACAGGTCCTCTCCTACAATGAGCAGTTCTTC. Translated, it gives CASRGQVLSYNEQFF.

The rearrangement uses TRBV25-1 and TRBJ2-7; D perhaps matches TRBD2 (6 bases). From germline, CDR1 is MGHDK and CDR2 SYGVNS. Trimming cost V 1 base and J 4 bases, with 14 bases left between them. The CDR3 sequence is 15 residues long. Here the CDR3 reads CASSEWGVDGYEQYF. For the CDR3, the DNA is TGTGCCAGCAGTGAATGGGGGGTGGACGGATACGAGCAGTACTTC.

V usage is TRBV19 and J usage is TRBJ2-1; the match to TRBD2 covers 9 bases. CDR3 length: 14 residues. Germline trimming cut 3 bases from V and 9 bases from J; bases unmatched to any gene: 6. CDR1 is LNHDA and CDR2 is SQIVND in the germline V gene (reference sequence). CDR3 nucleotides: TGTGCCAGTAGTATTGGGACTAGCCCCAGTGAGCAGTTCTTC. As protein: CASSIGTSPSEQFF.

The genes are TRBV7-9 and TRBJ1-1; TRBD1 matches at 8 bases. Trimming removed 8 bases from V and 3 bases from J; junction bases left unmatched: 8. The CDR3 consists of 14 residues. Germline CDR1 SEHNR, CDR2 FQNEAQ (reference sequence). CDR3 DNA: TGTGCCAGCGGGAAAGGACAGGGCGACACTGAAGCTTTCTTT. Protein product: CASGKGQGDTEAFF.

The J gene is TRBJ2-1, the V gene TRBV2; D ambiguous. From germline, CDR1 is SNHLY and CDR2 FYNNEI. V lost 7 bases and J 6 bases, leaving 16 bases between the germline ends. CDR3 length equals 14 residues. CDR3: CASNRGTTGNEQFF. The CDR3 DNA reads TGTGCCAGCAATAGAGGAACAACGGGCAATGAGCAGTTCTTC.

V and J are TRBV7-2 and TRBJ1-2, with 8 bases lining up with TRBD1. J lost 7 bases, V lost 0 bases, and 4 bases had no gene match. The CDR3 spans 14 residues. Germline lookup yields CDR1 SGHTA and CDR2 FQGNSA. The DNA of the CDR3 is TGTGCCAGCAGCTTAGCCTCAGGGGGCAGTGGCTACACCTTC. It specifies CASSLASGGSGYTF. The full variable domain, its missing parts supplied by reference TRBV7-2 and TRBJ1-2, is GAGVSQSPSNKVTEKGKDVELRCDPISGHTALYWYRQSLGQGLEFLIYFQGNSAPDKSGLPSDRFSAERTGGSVSTLTIQRTQQEDSAVYLCASSLASGGSGYTFGSGTRLTVV.

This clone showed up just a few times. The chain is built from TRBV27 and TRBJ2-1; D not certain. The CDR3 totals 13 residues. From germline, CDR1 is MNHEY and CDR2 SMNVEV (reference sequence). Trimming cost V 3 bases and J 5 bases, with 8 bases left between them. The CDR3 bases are TGTGCCAGCAGTTTGAGTTCTAACAATGAGCAGTTCTTC. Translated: CASSLSSNNEQFF.

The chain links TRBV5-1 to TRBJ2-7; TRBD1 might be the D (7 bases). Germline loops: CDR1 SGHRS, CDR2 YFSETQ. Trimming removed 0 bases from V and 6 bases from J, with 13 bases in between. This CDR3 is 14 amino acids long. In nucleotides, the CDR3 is TGCGCCAGCAGCTTGGGACAGGGAGGAGGCGAGCAGTACTTC. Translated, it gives CASSLGQGGGEQYF.

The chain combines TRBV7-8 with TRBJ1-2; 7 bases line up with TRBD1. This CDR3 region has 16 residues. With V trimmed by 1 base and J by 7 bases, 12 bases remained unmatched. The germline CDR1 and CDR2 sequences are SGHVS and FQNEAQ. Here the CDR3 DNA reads TGTGCCAGCAGCTTAGGTACCGACAGGCCAGGGGGTGGCTACACCTTC. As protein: CASSLGTDRPGGGYTF.

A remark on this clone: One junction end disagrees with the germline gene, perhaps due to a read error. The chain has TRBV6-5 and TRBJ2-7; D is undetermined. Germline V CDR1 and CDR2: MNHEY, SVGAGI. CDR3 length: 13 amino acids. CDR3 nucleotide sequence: TGTGCCAGCAGTCGTCGTGACTCCGACGAGCAGTACTTC. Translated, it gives CASSRRDSDEQYF.

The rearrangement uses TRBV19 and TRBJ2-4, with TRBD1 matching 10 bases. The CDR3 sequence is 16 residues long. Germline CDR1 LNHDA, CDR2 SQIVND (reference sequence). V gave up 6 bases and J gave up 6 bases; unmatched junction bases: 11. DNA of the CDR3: TGTGCCAGTAGCACCATTCCGGGACAGGGGACAAACATTCAGTACTTC. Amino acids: CASSTIPGQGTNIQYF.

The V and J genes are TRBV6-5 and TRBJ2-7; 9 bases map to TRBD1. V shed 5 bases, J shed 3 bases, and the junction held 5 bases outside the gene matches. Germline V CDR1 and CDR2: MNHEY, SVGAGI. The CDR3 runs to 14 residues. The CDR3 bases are TGTGCCAGCAGTCGTCGGACAGGGGTCTACGAGCAGTACTTC. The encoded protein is CASSRRTGVYEQYF.

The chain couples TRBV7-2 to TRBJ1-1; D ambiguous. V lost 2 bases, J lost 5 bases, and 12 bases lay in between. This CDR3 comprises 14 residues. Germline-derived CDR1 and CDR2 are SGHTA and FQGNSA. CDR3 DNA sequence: TGTGCCAGCAGCTTAACGGCAGGCCAGACTGAAGCTTTCTTT. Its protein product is CASSLTAGQTEAFF.

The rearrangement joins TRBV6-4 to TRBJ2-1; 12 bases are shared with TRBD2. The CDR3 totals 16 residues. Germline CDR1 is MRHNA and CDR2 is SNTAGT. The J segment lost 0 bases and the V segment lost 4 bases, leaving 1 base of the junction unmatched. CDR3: CASSGLAGVSYNEQFF. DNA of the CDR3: TGTGCCAGCAGTGGACTAGCGGGGGTCTCCTACAATGAGCAGTTCTTC.

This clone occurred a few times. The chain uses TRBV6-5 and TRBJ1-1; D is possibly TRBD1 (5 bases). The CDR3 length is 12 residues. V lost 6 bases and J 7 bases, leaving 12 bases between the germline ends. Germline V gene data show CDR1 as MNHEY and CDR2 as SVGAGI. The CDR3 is CASSRGRGEAFF. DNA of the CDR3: TGTGCCAGCAGCCGCGGGAGGGGTGAAGCTTTCTTT.

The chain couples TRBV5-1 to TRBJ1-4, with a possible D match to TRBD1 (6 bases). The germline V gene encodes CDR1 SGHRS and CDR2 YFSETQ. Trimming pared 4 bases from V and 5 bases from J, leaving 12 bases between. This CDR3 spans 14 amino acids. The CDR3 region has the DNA TGCGCCAGCAGCCGAACAGGGAAAAATGAAAAACTGTTTTTT. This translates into CASSRTGKNEKLFF.

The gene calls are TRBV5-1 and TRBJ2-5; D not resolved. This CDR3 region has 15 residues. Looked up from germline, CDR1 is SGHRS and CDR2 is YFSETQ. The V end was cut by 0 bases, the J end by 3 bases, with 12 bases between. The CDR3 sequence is CASSLASRVEETQYF. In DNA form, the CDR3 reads TGCGCCAGCAGCTTGGCCAGTCGGGTGGAAGAGACCCAGTACTTC.

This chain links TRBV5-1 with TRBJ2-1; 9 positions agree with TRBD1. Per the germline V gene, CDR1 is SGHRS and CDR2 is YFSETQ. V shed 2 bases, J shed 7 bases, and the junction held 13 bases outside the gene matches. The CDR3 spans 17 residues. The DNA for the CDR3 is TGCGCCAGCAGCTTCGGCGCAGGACAGGGGCTTGTTAATGAGCAGTTCTTC. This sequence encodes CASSFGAGQGLVNEQFF.

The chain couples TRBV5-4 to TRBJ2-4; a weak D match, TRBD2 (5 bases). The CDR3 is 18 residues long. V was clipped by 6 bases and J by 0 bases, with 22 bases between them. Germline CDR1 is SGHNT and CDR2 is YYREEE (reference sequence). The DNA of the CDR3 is TGTGCCAGCACCATATCACGTCGCTCCGGACTAGCCAAAAACATTCAGTACTTC. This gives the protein CASTISRRSGLAKNIQYF.